This TCR beta chain was captured by sequencing in a study of PD-L1 blockade in urothelial cancer. On the study more broadly: About 90% of the roughly 29 patients were men whose urothelial cancer was bladder-origin. Blood gave a median approximately 140,000 T cells. General study results and limits: Lower pretreatment blood TCR clonality, under the median, predicted better survival, researchers reported.

This CDR3 comprises 11 residues. The V end was cut by 6 bases, the J end by 3 bases, with 6 bases between. Germline loops: CDR1 SNHLY, CDR2 FYNNEI. Time point: pretreatment peripheral blood. Into every PCR, synthetic TCR analog templates were spiked. Here immunoSEQ multiplex PCR was the method, and the copy in TCRdb shows in-frame clones only, minus some. The sample lists roughly 87,000 clones, roughly 90% seen once, with about 0.89% in the top ten. For this clone: Its antigen remains unknown.

This material consisted of PBMCs, taken around atezolizumab (anti-PD-L1) treatment. The sequence came from a woman older than 75 with urothelial cancer. This rearrangement joins TRBV2 to TRBJ2-7; D is undetermined. The CDR3 protein is CASRIVYEQYF. The CDR3 DNA reads as TGTGCCAGCAGAATAGTCTACGAGCAGTACTTC. Based on the CDR3 plus reference TRBV2 and TRBJ2-7, the full variable domain is EPEVTQTPSHQVTQMGQEVILRCVPISNHLYFYWYRQILGQKVEFLVSFYNNEISEKSEIFDDQFSVERPDGSNFTLKIRSTKLEDSAMYFCASRIVYEQYFGPGTRLTVT.